The clone carrying this T cell receptor beta chain was seen at least ten times. No antigen is known for it. From genomic DNA, two-round multiplex PCR was used to amplify TCR beta CDR3. Amplification in first-round PCR relied on primers specific to each TRBV and TRBJ gene. TCRdb re-analysed the multiplex PCR reads in MiXCR, keeping a single row per CDR3 protein. The table records about 17,000 distinct CDR3 sequences, about a sixth of them present only once. This entry is derived from a study of prognosis after radiotherapy for stage I lung cancer. Overall study context: About five patients had oligometastatic NSCLC after surgical resection of the primary tumor, and roughly 13 had newly diagnosed primary stage I lung tumors. Study results and caveats: A drop in unique TCR clone counts was seen after stereotactic body radiation therapy, median roughly 9,300 versus 7,200. TRBV and TRBJ gene usage reportedly differed between patients with and without metastases.

Blood, around 5.9 milliliters, was collected at each of two time points. V was trimmed by 4 bases and J by 7 bases, leaving 10 bases between them. Germline V gives CDR1 LNHNV, CDR2 YYDKDF (reference sequence). CDR3 length equals 13 residues. The receptor was isolated from a donor at least 50 years old with non-small cell lung cancer. The rearrangement uses TRBV15 and TRBJ2-2; no clear D gene. The input for sequencing was PBMCs, taken before or after stereotactic body radiation therapy (not recorded which). The CDR3, as DNA: TGTGCCACCAGCACCCCCCTCATCGGGGAGCTGTTTTTT. It specifies CATSTPLIGELFF.